This T cell receptor beta chain is drawn from a study of blood T cell repertoires in COVID-19. About the research overall: Acute and convalescent COVID-19 specimens originated in the United States, Italy and Spain. PBMCs, B-cell-depleted T cells, or T cells were the source of the cDNA or gDNA that made up the material.

Authors' data handling: Using reference gene primer amplification, nucleated cell counts were estimated. TCRdb's table, derived via immunoSEQ multiplex PCR, lists solely in-frame clones and lacks some. V and J calls plus clone size are reproduced from that table; the DNA served to infer D and trimming. Of roughly 410,000 clones listed, 87% were seen once; the top ten hold 2.3%. The CDR3 covers 16 residues. CDR1 and CDR2 (germline): MNHEY, SVGAGI. V shed 0 bases, J shed 0 bases, and the junction held 2 bases outside the gene matches. The sample was peripheral blood. The V and J genes are TRBV6-5 and TRBJ2-1, with TRBD2 matching over 7 bases. This clonotype originated in a woman aged 55 to 70 with COVID-19, enrolled during active disease. This chain's CDR3 is CASSYSGGSSYNEQFF. The DNA of the CDR3 is TGTGCCAGCAGTTACTCCGGGGGGAGCTCCTACAATGAGCAGTTCTTC.